The 32 T cell receptor beta chains below all came from one sample that was sequenced in a study of T cell changes during pregnancy in multiple sclerosis. Only in-frame clones appear in the TCRdb table, and some are missing; sequencing was by immunoSEQ multiplex PCR. The data contain about 61,000 clones, 75% to 90% of them singletons. The sample was peripheral blood, taken in the first trimester of pregnancy. The receptors originated from a female donor in good health, enrolled as a control in a pregnancy study.

V usage is TRBV6-1 and J usage is TRBJ2-2; 8 nucleotides match TRBD1. The trim removed 4 bases at V and 7 bases at J, leaving 5 bases unmatched. The germline CDR1 and CDR2 sequences are MNHNS and SASEGT. The length of the CDR3 is 14 residues. The CDR3 sequence is CASSGWTGYGELFF. As DNA, the CDR3 is TGTGCCAGCAGTGGGTGGACAGGGTACGGGGAGCTGTTTTTT.

The V gene is TRBV6-1, the J gene TRBJ2-5, with 9 bases aligning to TRBD1. CDR1 MNHNS and CDR2 SASEGT come from the germline V gene. The J segment lost 5 bases and the V segment lost 3 bases, leaving 7 bases of the junction unmatched. The CDR3 is made up of 15 amino acids. CDR3 residues: CASSDRGQGIETQYF. The CDR3, as DNA: TGTGCCAGCAGTGATCGGGGACAGGGTATCGAGACCCAGTACTTC.

This clone has only one observation. This sequence joins TRBV6-5 and TRBJ1-1; a weak D match, TRBD1 (6 bases). The CDR3 has 14 amino acids. Looked up from germline, CDR1 is MNHEY and CDR2 is SVGAGI. The germline V and J ends were trimmed by 7 bases and 3 bases, with 15 bases remaining between them. CDR3 amino acids: CASTKGGGYTEAFF. The CDR3 DNA sequence: TGTGCCAGCACTAAGGGGGGGGGTTACACTGAAGCTTTCTTT.

The chain's CDR3 is CASQLRGRVGTQYF. The CDR3 nucleotides read TGTGCCAGCCAGTTACGGGGGAGGGTCGGTACGCAGTATTTT. The chain couples TRBV6-5 to TRBJ2-3; 7 bases line up with TRBD2. The junction had 13 bases not matched to a gene; V was cut back by 8 bases and J by 8 bases. Germline V gene data show CDR1 as MNHEY and CDR2 as SVGAGI. CDR3 length: 14 residues.

The rearrangement uses TRBV16 and TRBJ2-7, with TRBD2 matching over 10 bases. The CDR3 runs 15 residues. Germline V gene sequence: CDR1 KGHSY, CDR2 FQNENV. The J segment lost 6 bases and the V segment lost 0 bases, leaving 5 bases of the junction unmatched. The DNA for the CDR3 is TGTGCCAGCAGCCAATCGCCTAGCGGGGGAGGCGAGCAGTACTTC. Translating it yields CASSQSPSGGGEQYF.

V and J are TRBV6-6 and TRBJ1-5, with TRBD1 matching 8 bases. The germline CDR1 and CDR2 sequences are MNHNY and SVGAGI (reference sequence). The CDR3 is 13 residues long. V was clipped by 7 bases and J by 7 bases; unmatched bases: 6. The CDR3, as DNA: TGTGCCAGCACCGGGACAGGTGGCCAGCCCCAGCATTTT. Translated, it gives CASTGTGGQPQHF.

The chain links TRBV6-6 to TRBJ2-7, with D tentatively TRBD1 (5 bases). The CDR3 runs 12 residues. In germline, CDR1 is MNHNY, CDR2 SVGAGI (reference sequence). With 8 bases removed from V and 0 bases from J, the gap between germline ends came to 8 bases. CDR3 in DNA: TGTGCCAGCGCAGGGATCTCCTACGAGCAGTACTTC. Translated: CASAGISYEQYF.

V is TRBV27 and J is TRBJ1-1, with D perhaps matching TRBD1 (6 bases). Germline CDR1 MNHEY, CDR2 SMNVEV (reference sequence). The CDR3 has 15 amino acids. The V gene lost 2 bases and the J gene lost 0 bases, with 10 bases spanning the gap. This CDR3 is CASSLRGGMNTEAFF. DNA of the CDR3: TGTGCCAGCAGTTTAAGGGGGGGGATGAACACTGAAGCTTTCTTT.

CDR3 protein: CASSDSRTGTTNEQFF. CDR3 coding DNA: TGTGCCAGCAGTGATTCAAGGACAGGAACGACCAATGAGCAGTTCTTC. J is TRBJ2-1 and V is TRBV2, with 7 positions matching TRBD1. Germline V gene data show CDR1 as SNHLY and CDR2 as FYNNEI. With V trimmed by 3 bases and J by 6 bases, 11 bases remained unmatched. The CDR3 is made up of 16 amino acids.

This clone has more than one count but fewer than ten. The chain employs TRBV19 and TRBJ1-1; D is undetermined. Germline V lookup: CDR1 LNHDA, CDR2 SQIVND (reference sequence). The V end lost 1 base, the J end lost 1 base, and 10 bases lay between the germline ends. This CDR3 is 15 amino acids long. The CDR3 here is CASSIARAGNTEAFF. The DNA for the CDR3 is TGTGCCAGTAGTATAGCGAGGGCGGGGAACACTGAAGCTTTCTTT.

V usage is TRBV5-6 and J usage is TRBJ2-7; perhaps TRBD1 as D (6 bases). Deletions cut 4 bases from V and 2 bases from J, with 13 bases between. Germline V gives CDR1 SGHDT, CDR2 YYEEEE. This CDR3 is 14 amino acids long. CDR3 protein: CASSLQGIPYEQYF. DNA for the CDR3: TGTGCCAGCAGCCTACAGGGTATACCCTACGAGCAGTACTTC.

The chain employs TRBV6-1 and TRBJ2-7; 11 bases agree with TRBD2. Germline CDR1 and CDR2: MNHNS and SASEGT. CDR3 length: 16 amino acids. The junction had 8 bases not matched to a gene; V was cut back by 3 bases and J by 4 bases. The CDR3 sequence: CASSDMTSGDLYEQYF. As DNA, the CDR3 is TGTGCCAGCAGTGACATGACTAGCGGGGACCTATACGAGCAGTACTTC.

The V gene is TRBV18, the J gene TRBJ1-1, with a tentative D call TRBD1 (5 bases). The V end was cut by 3 bases, the J end by 1 base, with 15 bases between. Germline CDR1 KGHSH, CDR2 LQKENI. The CDR3 spans 16 residues. The CDR3 region has the DNA TGTGCCAGCTCACCCTCGGGGGGACGGCCGAACACTGAAGCTTTCTTT. Its protein product is CASSPSGGRPNTEAFF.

The rearrangement joins TRBV12-1 to TRBJ2-1; no DNA check was done on the table's D call, TRBD2. TRBV12-1 is assigned pseudogene status. The CDR3 covers 18 residues. The CDR3 reads CASSLAGVERGGRNEQFF. As DNA, the CDR3 is TGTGCCAGCAGCTTAGCGGGAGTGGAGCGGGGGGGAAGGAATGAGCAGTTCTTC.

J is TRBJ2-1 and V is TRBV7-3, with D possibly being TRBD2 (5 bases). Trimming stripped 1 base from V and 9 bases from J, with 10 bases between. The CDR3 is 13 residues long. Per the germline V gene, CDR1 is SGHTA and CDR2 is FQGTGA. For the CDR3, the DNA is TGTGCCAGCAGCTTAAGAGGGTCAGCTGAGCAGTTCTTC. Its protein product is CASSLRGSAEQFF.

The V gene is TRBV27, the J gene TRBJ2-7, with 9 bases matching TRBD1. V lost 4 bases, J lost 6 bases, and 7 bases stayed unmatched. Germline V gives CDR1 MNHEY, CDR2 SMNVEV (reference sequence). The CDR3 has 14 amino acids. Here the CDR3 reads CASSSWTGVTEQYF. DNA of the CDR3: TGTGCCAGCAGTTCCTGGACAGGGGTCACCGAGCAGTACTTC.

The chain joins TRBV7-2 to TRBJ1-3; no reliable D call. The CDR3 contains 12 residues. V dropped 5 bases and J dropped 16 bases, with 18 bases sitting between them. From germline, CDR1 is SGHTA and CDR2 FQGNSA. CDR3: CASSRLRGAGYF. The CDR3 bases are TGTGCCAGCAGCCGACTGCGAGGTGCTGGGTATTTT. Full variable domain (rest looked up from reference TRBV7-2 and TRBJ1-3): GAGVSQSPSNKVTEKGKDVELRCDPISGHTALYWYRQSLGQGLEFLIYFQGNSAPDKSGLPSDRFSAERTGGSVSTLTIQRTQQEDSAVYLCASSRLRGAGYFGEGSWLTVV.

This chain uses TRBV5-6 with TRBJ1-4, with TRBD1 identical over 8 bases. This CDR3 is 14 amino acids long. V shed 5 bases and J 6 bases; nucleotides not matched to a gene: 6. From germline, CDR1 is SGHDT and CDR2 YYEEEE. Here the CDR3 DNA reads TGTGCCAGCAGATTCGACAGGGGAGATGAAAAACTGTTTTTT. Its translation: CASRFDRGDEKLFF.

The chain is built from TRBV5-1 and TRBJ2-1, with a possible D match to TRBD1 (6 bases). Germline CDR1 and CDR2: SGHRS and YFSETQ. Deletions cut 4 bases from V and 2 bases from J, with 10 bases between. The CDR3 is 14 amino acids. CDR3: CASSGGQAYNEQFF. The DNA of the CDR3 is TGCGCCAGCAGCGGGGGACAAGCCTACAATGAGCAGTTCTTC. Variable domain in full (rest from reference TRBV5-1 and TRBJ2-1): KAGVTQTPRYLIKTRGQQVTLSCSPISGHRSVSWYQQTPGQGLQFLFEYFSETQRNKGNFPGRFSGRQFSNSRSEMNVSTLELGDSALYLCASSGGQAYNEQFFGPGTRLTVL.

The J gene is TRBJ2-1, the V gene TRBV27; 13 bases are a match to TRBD2. This CDR3 contains 15 residues. The V segment lost 8 bases and the J segment 12 bases; nucleotides outside the gene matches: 13. In germline, CDR1 is MNHEY, CDR2 SMNVEV (reference sequence). In DNA, the CDR3 is TGTGCCAGCTACGGTGGAACTAGCGGGGGGGCGGGGCAGTTCTTC. This gives the protein CASYGGTSGGAGQFF.

This clone has only one observation. The chain recombines TRBV30 with TRBJ2-6; a possible D gene is TRBD2 (6 bases). The CDR3 totals 14 residues. V lost 4 bases and J 1 base, leaving 8 bases between the germline ends. Germline CDR1 GTSNPN, CDR2 SVGIG (reference sequence). CDR3 DNA: TGTGCCTGGATTGGAGGGTCTGGGGCCAACGTCCTGACTTTC. Encoded protein: CAWIGGSGANVLTF.

The V call is TRBV4-3, the J call TRBJ1-1; D remains unclear. CDR1 and CDR2 (germline): LGHNA, YSLEER. The CDR3 sequence is 18 residues long. Trimming removed 0 bases at V and 2 bases at J, with 19 bases between. The CDR3 is CASSQDFLAGPPNTEAFF. Written as DNA, the CDR3 is TGCGCCAGCAGCCAAGATTTCTTGGCGGGTCCCCCCAACACTGAAGCTTTCTTT.

The chain uses TRBV6-6 and TRBJ1-2; no reliable D call. In germline, CDR1 is MNHNY, CDR2 SVGAGI (reference sequence). Trimming left V 6 bases short and J 1 base short, with 12 bases between. The CDR3 contains 14 residues. CDR3 bases: TGTGCCAGCAGACCAACCGAACTTAACTATGGCTACACCTTC. As protein: CASRPTELNYGYTF.

The chain uses TRBV5-1 and TRBJ2-7; TRBD2 matches 9 bases. Germline loops: CDR1 SGHRS, CDR2 YFSETQ. J gave up 7 bases and V 2 bases, and 10 bases lay outside the gene matches. This CDR3 comprises 15 residues. In nucleotides, the CDR3 is TGCGCCAGCAGCTTAAGCGGGGGGCCCCTACGGGAGCAGTACTTC. Amino acids: CASSLSGGPLREQYF.

The chain employs TRBV19 and TRBJ2-3, with D perhaps TRBD2 (5 bases). CDR1 and CDR2 from the germline V gene are LNHDA and SQIVND (reference sequence). The CDR3 is 13 amino acids. V was pared by 9 bases and J by 2 bases, with 12 bases between. In DNA form, the CDR3 reads TGTGCCAGCGCGACTACCTTCACAGATACGCAGTATTTT. It codes for CASATTFTDTQYF. Full variable domain (missing parts from reference TRBV19 and TRBJ2-3): DGGITQSPKYLFRKEGQNVTLSCEQNLNHDAMYWYRQDPGQGLRLIYYSQIVNDFQKGDIAEGYSVSREKKESFPLTVTSAQKNPTAFYLCASATTFTDTQYFGPGTRLTVL.

V gene TRBV5-8 combines with J gene TRBJ2-2; 7 bases are shared with TRBD1. V was pared by 0 bases and J by 8 bases, with 4 bases of the junction left unmatched. This CDR3 comprises 14 residues. CDR1 and CDR2 from the germline V gene are SGHTS and YDEGEE. Here the CDR3 reads CASSLATGRGELFF. CDR3 nucleotides: TGTGCCAGCAGCTTGGCGACAGGGCGGGGGGAGCTGTTTTTT. Full variable domain (missing parts from reference TRBV5-8 and TRBJ2-2): EAGVTQSPTHLIKTRGQQATLRCSPISGHTSVYWYQQALGLGLQFLLWYDEGEERNRGNFPPRFSGRQFPNYSSELNVNALELEDSALYLCASSLATGRGELFFGEGSRLTVL.

The chain uses TRBV4-1 and TRBJ2-5, with TRBD1 matching 7 bases. This CDR3 region has 16 residues. Germline V gives CDR1 MGHRA, CDR2 YSYEKL. Trimming took 0 bases from V and 5 from J; bases not matched to a gene: 9. The CDR3 DNA is TGCGCCAGCAGCCAAGAGAGGGGCAGGGGGTTTGAGACCCAGTACTTC. Protein: CASSQERGRGFETQYF.

J is TRBJ2-7 and V is TRBV7-3, with a tentative D call TRBD2 (5 bases). The germline V gene has CDR1 SGHTA and CDR2 FQGTGA. There are 14 residues in the CDR3. Trimming removed 2 bases from V and 4 bases from J, with 12 bases in between. The CDR3 sequence is CASSLEASGYEQYF. DNA for the CDR3: TGTGCCAGCAGCTTAGAGGCCTCGGGATACGAGCAGTACTTC.

The chain links TRBV4-3 to TRBJ1-1, with no clear D. Germline values: CDR1 LGHNA, CDR2 YSLEER. V was pared by 0 bases and J by 4 bases, with 6 bases between. The CDR3 has 13 amino acids. CDR3 sequence (DNA): TGCGCCAGCAGCCAAGATATTCGCACTGAAGCTTTCTTT. Translation: CASSQDIRTEAFF.

The rearrangement links TRBV7-2 to TRBJ1-1, with D possibly matching TRBD1 (5 bases). Trimming took off 4 bases at V and 5 bases at J, with 14 bases between the two ends. There are 14 residues in the CDR3. Germline values: CDR1 SGHTA, CDR2 FQGNSA. As DNA, the CDR3 is TGTGCCAGCAGCTCGCAGGGAAGTCGGACTGAAGCTTTCTTT. Its protein is CASSSQGSRTEAFF.

The V and J genes are TRBV19 and TRBJ1-3; TRBD1 matches 7 bases. The CDR3 is made up of 15 amino acids. Germline V lookup: CDR1 LNHDA, CDR2 SQIVND (reference sequence). J was trimmed by 0 bases and V by 9 bases; bases with no gene match: 8. DNA for the CDR3: TGTGCCAGCCTTCCCCAGGGGGACTCTGGAAACACCATATATTTT. Translation: CASLPQGDSGNTIYF.

V and J are TRBV6-5 and TRBJ1-2; 7 nucleotides line up with TRBD1. Germline CDR1 reads MNHEY; CDR2 reads SVGAGI. Trimming took 2 bases from V and 4 from J; bases not matched to a gene: 4. This CDR3 contains 14 residues. DNA of the CDR3: TGTGCCAGCAGTTACGGGGGACAGAGCTATGGCTACACCTTC. It codes for CASSYGGQSYGYTF.